This passage covers 20 T cell receptor beta chains from one sample sequenced in a study of blood T cell repertoires in COVID-19. This table comes from immunoSEQ multiplex PCR, and its TCRdb copy is limited to in-frame clones, with some not included. The sample shows about 280,000 clones, 80% to 90% of them seen only once. The sample was peripheral blood. The receptor set was obtained from a middle-aged man with acute or convalescent COVID-19.

The V and J genes are TRBV3-1 (or the pseudogene TRBV3-2) and TRBJ1-1, with a tentative D call TRBD1 (5 bases). V was cut by 4 bases and J by 3 bases, with 18 bases left in between. The germline gives CDR1 LGHDT, CDR2 YNNKEL (reference sequence). The CDR3 totals 16 residues. The CDR3 DNA follows: TGTGCCAGCAGCCCGCGGGGCAGCTCCCTGGACACTGAAGCTTTCTTT. Residues: CASSPRGSSLDTEAFF.

The rearrangement uses TRBV10-3 and TRBJ2-5, with 10 positions matching TRBD1. In germline, CDR1 is ENHRY, CDR2 SYGVKD. The J segment lost 4 bases and the V segment lost 6 bases, leaving 11 bases of the junction unmatched. The length of the CDR3 is 16 residues. DNA of the CDR3: TGTGCCATCAGAGCCGGGACAGGGGCCGGCGGAGAGACCCAGTACTTC. Translation gives CAIRAGTGAGGETQYF.

The sample holds one count of this clone. V usage is TRBV6-1 and J usage is TRBJ1-2; 8 bases are a match to TRBD1. The trim removed 4 bases at V and 4 bases at J, leaving 11 bases unmatched. The germline CDR1 and CDR2 sequences are MNHNS and SASEGT. This CDR3 has 16 amino acids. The CDR3, as DNA: TGTGCCAGCAGTGGGACAGGGATTCGGTGGGGCTATGGCTACACCTTC. Its translation is CASSGTGIRWGYGYTF.

The V call is TRBV9, the J call TRBJ1-6; the match to TRBD1 covers 8 bases. V lost 7 bases to trimming and J lost 9 bases; unmatched junction nucleotides: 9. There are 14 residues in the CDR3. The germline gives CDR1 SGDLS, CDR2 YYNGEE. The CDR3, as DNA: TGTGCCAGCGGGGGGACAGGCGTAGGTTCACCCCTCCACTTT. This codes for CASGGTGVGSPLHF.

The V and J genes are TRBV2 and TRBJ1-6; TRBD1 is a possible D gene (5 bases). The length of the CDR3 is 16 residues. Trimming shortened V by 4 bases and J by 9 bases, and 19 bases separated the two germline ends. Germline CDR1 and CDR2: SNHLY and FYNNEI. The CDR3 spells CASSAVARALSSPLHF. CDR3 in DNA: TGTGCCAGCAGTGCGGTGGCCAGGGCTTTAAGTTCACCCCTCCACTTT.

This chain connects TRBV7-9 to TRBJ2-7, with TRBD1 matching over 8 bases. Germline lookup yields CDR1 SEHNR and CDR2 FQNEAQ (reference sequence). The trim removed 5 bases at V and 2 bases at J, leaving 5 bases unmatched. The CDR3 is 14 residues long. Written as DNA, the CDR3 is TGTGCCAGCAGCCTCGGGACAGGACCCTACGAGCAGTACTTC. This codes for CASSLGTGPYEQYF.

The rearrangement joins TRBV6-1 to TRBJ1-1; maybe TRBD1 (6 bases). The V gene's germline CDR1 is MNHNS and CDR2 SASEGT. This CDR3 is 16 amino acids long. V was pared by 3 bases and J by 4 bases, with 18 bases between. CDR3 sequence reads: CASSEFGTRGGTEAFF. CDR3 sequence (DNA): TGTGCCAGCAGTGAGTTTGGGACAAGGGGGGGCACTGAAGCTTTCTTT.

The rearrangement uses TRBV5-1 and TRBJ2-7, with D unresolved. The CDR3 covers 15 residues. V shed 2 bases and J shed 2 bases, with 14 bases lying between them. Germline CDR1 SGHRS, CDR2 YFSETQ. CDR3 bases: TGCGCCAGCAGCTTAGGCGGTGTAGGAACCTACGAGCAGTACTTC. This encodes CASSLGGVGTYEQYF.

The V and J genes are TRBV6-6 and TRBJ1-6; D unresolved. The V end was cut by 6 bases, the J end by 0 bases, with 24 bases between. CDR3 length: 20 amino acids. The germline gives CDR1 MNHNY, CDR2 SVGAGI (reference sequence). For the CDR3, the DNA is TGTGCCAGCAGCCTGGAGGCGGTTAAAGGGTCTAGCTCCTATAATTCACCCCTCCACTTT. This encodes CASSLEAVKGSSSYNSPLHF.

The rearrangement links TRBV25-1 to TRBJ2-1; TRBD2 might be the D (5 bases). The CDR3 length is 14 residues. Trimming removed 4 bases at V and 4 bases at J, with 11 bases between. Germline lookup yields CDR1 MGHDK and CDR2 SYGVNS. The CDR3 DNA is TGTGCCAGCAGTGCCCCCCGGGGATACAATGAGCAGTTCTTC. Its protein product is CASSAPRGYNEQFF. The variable domain in full, completed from reference TRBV25-1 and TRBJ2-1, reads EADIYQTPRYLVIGTGKKITLECSQTMGHDKMYWYQQDPGMELHLIHYSYGVNSTEKGDLSSESTVSRIRTEHFPLTLESARPSHTSQYLCASSAPRGYNEQFFGPGTRLTVL.

The V call is TRBV7-8, the J call TRBJ1-1; D gene unclear. The CDR3 is 14 residues long. Trimming pared 2 bases from V and 1 base from J, leaving 8 bases between. Germline lookup yields CDR1 SGHVS and CDR2 FQNEAQ. The CDR3 reads CASSLSGSNTEAFF. In DNA form, the CDR3 reads TGTGCCAGCAGCTTATCAGGTTCGAACACTGAAGCTTTCTTT.

This chain links TRBV5-1 with TRBJ1-1, with 8 bases identical to TRBD1. The length of the CDR3 is 15 residues. Germline CDR1 is SGHRS and CDR2 is YFSETQ. V shed 3 bases, J shed 1 base, and the junction held 5 bases outside the gene matches. The CDR3 sequence: CASSWGGTGNTEAFF. For the CDR3, the DNA is TGCGCCAGCAGCTGGGGTGGGACAGGGAACACTGAAGCTTTCTTT.

J is TRBJ1-3 and V is TRBV14; D is undetermined. V lost 4 bases to trimming and J lost 0 bases, with 16 bases between them. The CDR3 runs to 17 residues. The V gene's germline CDR1 is SGHDN and CDR2 FVKESK. CDR3 DNA sequence: TGTGCCAGCAGCCTCCTCCCGACTGTTAACTCTGGAAACACCATATATTTT. It codes for CASSLLPTVNSGNTIYF.

CDR3 bases: TGTGCCAGCAGCTTGGCGCTAGCGGGGGCCCCAAGAATCGATGAGCAGTTCTTC. This gives the protein CASSLALAGAPRIDEQFF. The gene calls are TRBV5-5 and TRBJ2-1; 10 nucleotides match TRBD2. V trimming: 0 bases; J trimming: 8 bases; junction bases outside the gene matches: 14. This CDR3 spans 18 amino acids. Per the germline V gene, CDR1 is SGHKS and CDR2 is YYEKEE (reference sequence).

The chain employs TRBV7-9 and TRBJ1-1; no clear D gene. Germline CDR1 is SEHNR and CDR2 is FQNEAQ (reference sequence). The CDR3 length is 13 residues. V shed 5 bases and J shed 0 bases, with 7 bases lying between them. DNA of the CDR3: TGTGCCAGCAGCCCCGGGATGAACACTGAAGCTTTCTTT. It is translated as CASSPGMNTEAFF.

The chain carries TRBV5-8 and TRBJ1-4, with D perhaps TRBD1 (5 bases). Trimming removed 4 bases from V and 11 bases from J, with 18 bases in between. This CDR3 region has 14 residues. Germline CDR1 is SGHTS and CDR2 is YDEGEE. The CDR3 sequence: CASSLGTPGGKLFF. The DNA for the CDR3 is TGTGCCAGCAGCCTTGGGACCCCCGGAGGGAAACTGTTTTTT.

The V call is TRBV19, the J call TRBJ1-1; D unclear. Germline assignment: CDR1 LNHDA and CDR2 SQIVND (reference sequence). The CDR3 is 13 residues long. Trimming cost V 4 bases and J 2 bases, with 8 bases left between them. CDR3 DNA: TGTGCCAGTAGTAAGACGGGTAACACTGAAGCTTTCTTT. It is translated as CASSKTGNTEAFF.

The J gene is TRBJ1-5, the V gene TRBV6-6, with 8 bases matching TRBD1. CDR1 is MNHNY and CDR2 is SVGAGI in the germline V gene (reference sequence). This CDR3 spans 14 amino acids. V shed 4 bases, J shed 4 bases, and the junction held 3 bases outside the gene matches. The CDR3 protein is CASSSDRGNQPQHF. CDR3 sequence (DNA): TGTGCCAGCAGTTCTGACAGGGGTAATCAGCCCCAGCATTTT.

The chain carries TRBV4-1 and TRBJ2-2; TRBD2 matches 7 bases. The V and J ends lost 0 bases and 7 bases, in that order; junction bases with no gene match: 5. The CDR3 length is 15 residues. Germline CDR1 reads MGHRA; CDR2 reads YSYEKL. The CDR3 reads CASSQDPGGYGELFF. For the CDR3, the DNA is TGCGCCAGCAGCCAAGACCCGGGAGGTTACGGGGAGCTGTTTTTT.

This clone was counted a single time. The chain is built from TRBV2 and TRBJ2-7; D remains unclear. Trimming stripped 8 bases from V and 0 bases from J, with 8 bases between. Germline V lookup: CDR1 SNHLY, CDR2 FYNNEI. The CDR3 consists of 12 residues. CDR3 DNA: TGTGCCAGCTCGACTGACTCCTACGAGCAGTACTTC. Amino acids: CASSTDSYEQYF.